This TCR beta chain was obtained from a study of T cell responses to AZD1222 COVID-19 vaccine. Germline assignment: CDR1 MNHEY and CDR2 SVGAGI. The CDR3 has 15 amino acids. Deletions cut 0 bases from V and 2 bases from J, with 8 bases between. Sequencing used immunoSEQ multiplex PCR; TCRdb keeps in-frame clones, though not all of them. The sample lists hundreds of thousands of clones, more than 85% occurring once. The V and J genes are TRBV6-5 and TRBJ1-5; D not resolved. The TCR sequence derives from an adult in good health. The sample here was peripheral blood, taken on day 0 of MenACWY control vaccination. The chain's CDR3 is CASSYSRYGNQPQHF. The DNA for the CDR3 is TGTGCCAGCAGTTACTCAAGGTATGGCAATCAGCCCCAGCATTTT.